The clone carrying this TCR beta chain was counted ten times or more. Trimming at V came to 4 bases and at J to 2 bases, leaving 10 bases not matched to a gene. Germline values: CDR1 SGHDT, CDR2 YYEEEE. This CDR3 contains 17 residues. Template material for amplifying TCR beta CDR3 regions consisted of RNA transcripts. An initial round of RT-PCR targeting the TCR CDR3 relied on the HTBI primer set. TCRdb independently ran MiXCR on the multiplex PCR reads; one entry per CDR3 protein. The data hold around 340,000 distinct CDR3 sequences, with approximately 18% observed a single time. This sample was taken from a study of T cells in Graves' hyperthyroidism and ophthalmopathy.

V gene TRBV5-6 combines with J gene TRBJ2-5; 11 positions match TRBD1. The sample consisted of blood. The receptor was derived from a woman in her twenties or thirties with Graves' hyperthyroidism that later progressed to Graves' ophthalmopathy. The CDR3 nucleotides read TGTGCCAGCAGCGTAGGACAGGGGGCGCTGCGACAAGAGACCCAGTACTTC. This translates into CASSVGQGALRQETQYF.